The 29 T cell receptor beta chains presented below share a single source sample, sequenced in a study of T cell repertoires in cytomegalovirus infection. TCRdb reprocessed the reads with MiXCR, giving one entry per CDR3 protein. The repertoire holds under 200,000 distinct CDR3 sequences, about 20% seen once, with 20% to 30% in the top ten. Their antigens remain unidentified. The material sequenced was CD8+ T cells from cultured PBMCs, taken from culture after CMV antigen stimulation. Receptors originate from a human donor in good health (CMV status not recorded). Some clones in this sample may be carry-over from other donors' samples.

V and J are TRBV11-2 and TRBJ2-7; maybe TRBD1 (6 bases). The CDR3 is 18 amino acids. Trimming pared 2 bases from V and 2 bases from J, leaving 22 bases between. Per the germline V gene, CDR1 is SGHAT and CDR2 is FQNNGV. The DNA for the CDR3 is TGTGCCAGCAGCTTATCTGCCAGGGGAGCCTACCACGCCTACGAGCAGTACTTC. It specifies CASSLSARGAYHAYEQYF.

This clonotype was picked up a small number of times. The CDR3 region has the DNA TGTGCCAGCAGCGTAGTTAACGGGAACACTGAAGCTTTCTTT. Its protein product is CASSVVNGNTEAFF. V and J are TRBV9 and TRBJ1-1; D not certain. Germline assignment: CDR1 SGDLS and CDR2 YYNGEE. The CDR3 length is 14 residues. V dropped 0 bases and J dropped 1 base, with 7 bases sitting between them.

This CDR3 reads CASSLVPYGYTF. The CDR3 DNA is TGTGCCAGCAGTTTAGTCCCGTATGGCTACACCTTC. This chain links TRBV12-3 or TRBV12-4 with TRBJ1-2; D gene unclear. This CDR3 has 12 residues. V lost 1 base and J lost 5, with 5 bases in between.

The rearrangement uses TRBV6-2 or TRBV6-3 and TRBJ2-1; the D is unclear. In germline, CDR1 is MNHEY, CDR2 SVGEGT. The CDR3 loop spans 13 amino acids. Trimming took 0 bases from V and 8 from J, leaving 8 bases between them. The chain's CDR3 is CASSYSRPHEQFF. The CDR3 DNA is TGTGCCAGCAGTTACTCTAGGCCGCATGAGCAGTTCTTC.

For this clonotype: A read error may produce the germline difference seen at one junction end. V is TRBV20-1 and J is TRBJ1-2; TRBD1 matches 7 bases. Germline V CDR1 and CDR2: DFQATT, SNEGSKA (reference sequence). This CDR3 comprises 11 residues. CDR3 DNA sequence: TGCAGTGCGAATAGGGACAGCAGACTTTACTTC. Translated: CSANRDSRLYF.

This clonotype has only a few counts. This chain links TRBV10-3 with TRBJ1-1, with no clear D. V was pared by 6 bases and J by 0 bases, with 14 bases between. The CDR3 runs to 15 residues. From germline, CDR1 is ENHRY and CDR2 SYGVKD. CDR3 loop: CAIRLGQEMNTEAFF. The DNA for the CDR3 is TGTGCCATCAGATTGGGTCAGGAAATGAACACTGAAGCTTTCTTT.

This clonotype was seen more than once but under ten times. The chain joins TRBV11-1 to TRBJ1-1; D is undetermined. With 11 bases removed from V and 7 bases from J, the gap between germline ends came to 20 bases. Germline assignment: CDR1 SGHAT and CDR2 FQDESV (reference sequence). This CDR3 comprises 13 residues. The DNA for the CDR3 is TGTGCCTCTTTAGAGCTCCCCGCGAGTGAAGCTTTCTTT. It specifies CASLELPASEAFF. The full variable domain, its missing parts supplied by reference TRBV11-1 and TRBJ1-1, is EAEVAQSPRYKITEKSQAVAFWCDPISGHATLYWYRQILGQGPELLVQFQDESVVDDSQLPKDRFSAERLKGVDSTLKIQPAELGDSAMYLCASLELPASEAFFGQGTRLTVV.

This chain links TRBV20-1 with TRBJ1-5; 9 bases match TRBD1. V shed 0 bases, J shed 8 bases, and the junction held 8 bases outside the gene matches. The CDR3 is 15 amino acids. CDR1 is DFQATT, CDR2 SNEGSKA, per germline (reference sequence). The CDR3 loop is CSARDWTGESEPQHF. CDR3 nucleotide sequence: TGCAGTGCTAGAGATTGGACAGGGGAATCAGAGCCCCAGCATTTT.

This clonotype was seen ten or more times. The rearrangement links TRBV4-1 to TRBJ1-5; 9 bases fit TRBD1. In germline, CDR1 is MGHRA, CDR2 YSYEKL. Germline trimming cut 4 bases from V and 6 bases from J; bases unmatched to any gene: 7. The CDR3 has 15 amino acids. CDR3 nucleotides: TGCGCCAGCAGCCCCTTGACAGGGGGAGGTCAGCCCCAGCATTTT. Its translation is CASSPLTGGGQPQHF.

This clonotype occurred a few times. The gene calls are TRBV7-8 and TRBJ1-5; the D is unclear. The germline gives CDR1 SGHVS, CDR2 FQNEAQ. This CDR3 is built from 15 residues. Trimming took off 1 base at V and 2 bases at J, with 9 bases between the two ends. The CDR3 nucleotides are TGTGCCAGCAGCTTAGTGGGTTCGGGCAATCAGCCCCAGCATTTT. Its translation is CASSLVGSGNQPQHF.

The gene calls are TRBV19 and TRBJ2-1; 14 bases fit TRBD2. The CDR3 has 15 amino acids. Germline values: CDR1 LNHDA, CDR2 SQIVND (reference sequence). V lost 2 bases and J lost 8; bases outside the gene matches: 2. CDR3 region: CASSITGLAGDEQFF. The CDR3 bases are TGTGCCAGTAGTATAACGGGACTAGCGGGGGATGAGCAGTTCTTC. Drawing the rest from reference TRBV19 and TRBJ2-1, the complete variable domain is DGGITQSPKYLFRKEGQNVTLSCEQNLNHDAMYWYRQDPGQGLRLIYYSQIVNDFQKGDIAEGYSVSREKKESFPLTVTSAQKNPTAFYLCASSITGLAGDEQFFGPGTRLTVL.

The gene calls are TRBV7-8 and TRBJ2-7; 7 bases are a match to TRBD2. Germline CDR1 and CDR2: SGHVS and FQNEAQ. The CDR3 totals 13 residues. Trimming at V came to 5 bases and at J to 1 base, leaving 2 bases not matched to a gene. The CDR3 sequence is CASSRLASYEQYF. The CDR3 bases are TGTGCCAGCAGCCGACTAGCATCCTACGAGCAGTACTTC.

This chain's CDR3 is CASSLTSGTVTEQYF. In nucleotides, the CDR3 is TGTGCCAGCAGCTTAACCTCCGGGACAGTCACCGAGCAGTACTTC. The chain carries TRBV7-9 and TRBJ2-7; 7 bases are shared with TRBD1. With 2 bases clipped from V and 6 bases from J, the junction kept 10 bases outside the gene matches. The CDR3 runs 15 residues. CDR1 is SEHNR, CDR2 FQNEAQ, per germline (reference sequence).

In regard to this clonotype: The conserved closing phenylalanine or tryptophan is absent in this CDR3, likely reflecting a read error. V and J are TRBV11-2 and TRBJ2-2; D is unresolved. The V and J ends lost 2 bases and 0 bases respectively, with 7 bases between them. The germline CDR1 and CDR2 sequences are SGHAT and FQNNGV. The CDR3 covers 15 residues. CDR3 sequence (DNA): TGTGCCAGCAGCTTAAGACATCCGAACACCGGGGAGCTGTTTTAT. Residues: CASSLRHPNTGELFY.

This clonotype was counted between two and nine times. The V call is TRBV20-1, the J call TRBJ1-5; D gene uncertain. This CDR3 is built from 12 residues. Germline V gene sequence: CDR1 DFQATT, CDR2 SNEGSKA (reference sequence). V lost 2 bases to trimming and J lost 7 bases, with 9 bases between them. Here the CDR3 DNA reads TGCAGTGCTAGAAAATCAGGCCAGCCCCAGCATTTT. This encodes CSARKSGQPQHF.

There are many counts of this clonotype. The chain has TRBV3-1 and TRBJ1-4; no definite D call. The CDR3 sequence is 15 residues long. V lost 3 bases and J 5 bases, leaving 13 bases between the germline ends. Germline CDR1 reads LGHDT; CDR2 reads YNNKEL (reference sequence). Written as DNA, the CDR3 is TGTGCCAGCAGCCACAAAAGAGGACCAAATGAAAAACTGTTTTTT. Encoded protein: CASSHKRGPNEKLFF.

V is TRBV7-9 and J is TRBJ1-5, with a tentative D call TRBD1 (5 bases). The CDR3 is 15 amino acids. Germline CDR1 is SEHNR and CDR2 is FQNEAQ (reference sequence). Trimming pared 4 bases from V and 2 bases from J, leaving 12 bases between. CDR3: CASSSSARGNQPQHF. CDR3 coding DNA: TGTGCCAGCAGCTCCTCCGCCAGGGGCAATCAGCCCCAGCATTTT.

This clonotype was seen a few times. This chain links TRBV4-1 with TRBJ2-3; D is possibly TRBD1 (6 bases). Germline V CDR1 and CDR2: MGHRA, YSYEKL. The CDR3 has 16 residues. Trimming took 0 bases from V and 2 from J, leaving 12 bases between them. CDR3 amino acids: CASSQELQGHTDTQYF. The CDR3 DNA is TGCGCCAGCAGCCAAGAGTTGCAGGGACACACAGATACGCAGTATTTT.

This chain links TRBV27 with TRBJ1-6; a weak D match, TRBD1 (5 bases). The V gene's germline CDR1 is MNHEY and CDR2 SMNVEV (reference sequence). V lost 4 bases to trimming and J lost 8 bases, with 12 bases between them. The CDR3 loop spans 14 amino acids. CDR3 DNA sequence: TGTGCCAGCAGTTCCCCAGACAGCTATTCACCCCTCCACTTT. It yields the protein CASSSPDSYSPLHF.

The chain carries TRBV7-6 and TRBJ2-1; 8 nucleotides line up with TRBD2. Germline-derived CDR1 and CDR2 are SGHVS and FNYEAQ. Germline trimming cut 1 base from V and 8 bases from J; bases unmatched to any gene: 10. This CDR3 has 16 amino acids. CDR3 DNA sequence: TGTGCCAGCAGCTTAGGCGGGGGGTACGGACAATATGAGCAGTTCTTC. Its translation: CASSLGGGYGQYEQFF.

This clonotype was recorded many times. V usage is TRBV12-3 or TRBV12-4 and J usage is TRBJ2-5, with 10 bases identical to TRBD2. With 7 bases clipped from V and 5 bases from J, the junction kept 7 bases outside the gene matches. The CDR3 consists of 14 residues. This CDR3 reads CASKKRGGRETQYF. DNA for the CDR3: TGTGCCAGCAAGAAGCGGGGGGGTCGGGAGACCCAGTACTTC.

This clonotype came up a few times. The chain couples TRBV11-2 to TRBJ1-4, with D perhaps TRBD1 (5 bases). This CDR3 contains 16 residues. Germline values: CDR1 SGHAT, CDR2 FQNNGV. With 4 bases removed from V and 4 bases from J, the gap between germline ends came to 16 bases. In nucleotides, the CDR3 is TGTGCCAGCAGCTCCTCTCTGGGACTCTATAATGAAAAACTGTTTTTT. Translating gives CASSSSLGLYNEKLFF.

This clonotype was counted between two and nine times. The chain carries TRBV11-2 and TRBJ2-2; maybe TRBD2 (5 bases). This CDR3 spans 17 amino acids. Trimming took off 1 base at V and 3 bases at J, with 15 bases between the two ends. The germline CDR1 and CDR2 sequences are SGHAT and FQNNGV. The CDR3: CASSLGAPLDYTGELFF. The CDR3 DNA sequence: TGTGCCAGCAGCTTAGGTGCCCCACTAGACTACACCGGGGAGCTGTTTTTT.

There are a few counts of this clonotype. The V and J genes are TRBV12-3 or TRBV12-4 and TRBJ1-1, with D perhaps matching TRBD1 (6 bases). V was pared by 6 bases and J by 1 base, with 15 bases between. The CDR3 is 15 residues long. CDR3 in DNA: TGTGCCAGCAGCCTAGGGACACAGGGGAACACTGAAGCTTTCTTT. Amino acid sequence: CASSLGTQGNTEAFF.

V and J are TRBV12-5 and TRBJ2-1; 7 bases match TRBD1. The CDR3 has 15 amino acids. The germline V gene has CDR1 LGHNT and CDR2 FRNRAP. The ends lost 0 bases at V and 5 bases at J; junction bases unmatched: 4. The CDR3 region is CASGLVGTAHNEQFF. The CDR3 nucleotides read TGTGCTAGTGGTTTGGTCGGGACAGCTCACAATGAGCAGTTCTTC.

In its sample, this clonotype was seen a few times. The rearrangement links TRBV4-1 to TRBJ2-1, with 7 bases lining up with TRBD1. Germline V gives CDR1 MGHRA, CDR2 YSYEKL. Trimming at V came to 3 bases and at J to 7 bases, leaving 9 bases not matched to a gene. The CDR3 is made up of 15 amino acids. As DNA, the CDR3 is TGCGCCAGCAGCCAGAATGGGCAGGGGGTGAATGAGCAGTTCTTC. It yields the protein CASSQNGQGVNEQFF.

This clonotype was counted only a few times. This rearrangement joins TRBV7-2 to TRBJ1-4, with 8 bases matching TRBD1. The J segment lost 0 bases and the V segment lost 5 bases, leaving 5 bases of the junction unmatched. The CDR3 is made up of 16 amino acids. Germline CDR1 reads SGHTA; CDR2 reads FQGNSA. CDR3 in amino acids: CASSTGQAATNEKLFF. In DNA form, the CDR3 reads TGTGCCAGCAGCACGGGACAGGCCGCAACTAATGAAAAACTGTTTTTT.

This clonotype was found many times. The chain has TRBV10-3 and TRBJ1-2, with TRBD1 matching over 12 bases. Per the germline V gene, CDR1 is ENHRY and CDR2 is SYGVKD. Trimming at V came to 7 bases and at J to 5 bases, leaving 8 bases not matched to a gene. This CDR3 is built from 15 residues. The CDR3 sequence is CAINAGTGGRYGYTF. The CDR3 DNA sequence: TGTGCCATCAATGCCGGGACAGGGGGCCGATATGGCTACACCTTC.

The rearrangement joins TRBV6-2 or TRBV6-3 to TRBJ2-1; 11 bases line up with TRBD2. This CDR3 comprises 16 residues. The ends lost 6 bases at V and 4 bases at J; junction bases unmatched: 8. Germline V CDR1 and CDR2: MNHEY, SVGEGT. The CDR3 coding sequence is TGTGCCAGCAGCCCCTCTAGCGGGGGGTCATACAATGAGCAGTTCTTC. It is translated as CASSPSSGGSYNEQFF.